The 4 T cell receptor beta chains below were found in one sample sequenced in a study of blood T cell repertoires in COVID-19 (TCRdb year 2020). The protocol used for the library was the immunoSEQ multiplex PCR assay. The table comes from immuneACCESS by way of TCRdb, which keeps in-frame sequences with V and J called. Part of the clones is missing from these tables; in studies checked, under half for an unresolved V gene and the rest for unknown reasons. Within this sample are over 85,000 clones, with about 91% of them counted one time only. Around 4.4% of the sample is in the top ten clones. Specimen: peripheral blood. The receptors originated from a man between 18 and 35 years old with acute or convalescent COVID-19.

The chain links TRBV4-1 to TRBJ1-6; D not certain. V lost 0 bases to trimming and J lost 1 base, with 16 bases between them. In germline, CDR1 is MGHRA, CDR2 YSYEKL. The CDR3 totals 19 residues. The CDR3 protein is CASSQDYPPGGSYNSPLHF. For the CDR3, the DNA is TGCGCCAGCAGCCAAGATTACCCTCCCGGCGGGTCCTATAATTCACCCCTCCACTTT.

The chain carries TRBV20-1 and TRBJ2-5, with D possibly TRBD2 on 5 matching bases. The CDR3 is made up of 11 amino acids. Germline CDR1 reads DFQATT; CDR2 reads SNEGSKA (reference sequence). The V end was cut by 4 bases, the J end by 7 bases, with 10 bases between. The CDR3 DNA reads TGCAGTGCTAAAGGACTCGGGACCCAGTACTTC. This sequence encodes CSAKGLGTQYF.

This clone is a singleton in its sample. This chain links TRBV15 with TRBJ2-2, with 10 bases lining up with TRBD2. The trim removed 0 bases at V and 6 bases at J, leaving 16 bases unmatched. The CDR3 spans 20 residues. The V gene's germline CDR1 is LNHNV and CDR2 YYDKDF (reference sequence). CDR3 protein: CATSREGLAGGSDGPGELFF. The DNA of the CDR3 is TGTGCCACCAGCAGAGAAGGTTTAGCGGGGGGCTCGGACGGCCCCGGGGAGCTGTTTTTT. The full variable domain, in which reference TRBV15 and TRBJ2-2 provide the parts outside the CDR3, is DAMVIQNPRYQVTQFGKPVTLSCSQTLNHNVMYWYQQKSSQAPKLLFHYYDKDFNNEADTPDNFQSRRPNTSFCFLDIRSPGLGDTAMYLCATSREGLAGGSDGPGELFFGEGSRLTVL.

The CDR3 protein is CASGPRGGSYNEQFF. The DNA of the CDR3 is TGCGCCAGCGGGCCCCGGGGGGGCTCCTACAATGAGCAGTTCTTC. The chain is built from TRBV4-1 and TRBJ2-1, with 8 bases aligning to TRBD2. Germline trimming cut 8 bases from V and 0 bases from J; bases unmatched to any gene: 6. CDR3 size: 15 residues. In germline, CDR1 is MGHRA, CDR2 YSYEKL.